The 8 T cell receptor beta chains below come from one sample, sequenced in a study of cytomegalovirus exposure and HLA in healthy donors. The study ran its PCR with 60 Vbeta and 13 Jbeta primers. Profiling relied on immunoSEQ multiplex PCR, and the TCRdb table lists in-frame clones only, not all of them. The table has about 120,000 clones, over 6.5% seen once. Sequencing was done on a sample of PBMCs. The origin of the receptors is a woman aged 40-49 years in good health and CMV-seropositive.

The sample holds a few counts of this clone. The CDR3 region has the DNA TGTGCCAGTAGTGCATGGGGGACAGGGCATCAGCCCCAGCATTTT. Translation: CASSAWGTGHQPQHF. This rearrangement joins TRBV19 to TRBJ1-5; 9 nucleotides line up with TRBD1. With 5 bases clipped from V and 5 bases from J, the junction kept 7 bases outside the gene matches. CDR1 and CDR2 from the germline V gene are LNHDA and SQIVND (reference sequence). The CDR3 is 15 residues long.

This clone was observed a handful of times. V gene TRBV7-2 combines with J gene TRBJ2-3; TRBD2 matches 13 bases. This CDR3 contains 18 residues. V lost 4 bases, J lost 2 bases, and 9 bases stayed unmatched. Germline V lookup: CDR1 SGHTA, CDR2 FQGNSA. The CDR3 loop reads CASSSRPGLAGITDTQYF. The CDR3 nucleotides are TGTGCCAGCAGCTCGAGACCGGGACTAGCGGGGATCACAGATACGCAGTATTTT.

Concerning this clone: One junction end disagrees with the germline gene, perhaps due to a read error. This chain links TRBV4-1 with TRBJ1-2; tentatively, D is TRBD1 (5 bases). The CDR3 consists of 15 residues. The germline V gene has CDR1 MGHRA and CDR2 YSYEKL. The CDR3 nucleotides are TGCGCCAGCAGCCAAGATTCAGGGCTGAACTATGACTACACCTTC. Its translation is CASSQDSGLNYDYTF.

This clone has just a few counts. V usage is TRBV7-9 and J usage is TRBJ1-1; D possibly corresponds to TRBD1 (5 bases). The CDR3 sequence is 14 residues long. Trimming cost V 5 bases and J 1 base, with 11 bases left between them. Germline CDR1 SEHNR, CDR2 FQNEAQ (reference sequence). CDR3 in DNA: TGTGCCAGCAGCCTGGGACTTAAGAACACTGAAGCTTTCTTT. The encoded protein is CASSLGLKNTEAFF.

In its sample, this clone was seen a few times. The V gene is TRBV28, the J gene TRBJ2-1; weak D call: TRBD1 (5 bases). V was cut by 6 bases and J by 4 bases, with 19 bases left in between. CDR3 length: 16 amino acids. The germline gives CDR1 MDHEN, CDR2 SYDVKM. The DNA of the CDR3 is TGTGCCAGCAGGCCCTCAGGGATCATACCTTACAATGAGCAGTTCTTC. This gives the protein CASRPSGIIPYNEQFF.

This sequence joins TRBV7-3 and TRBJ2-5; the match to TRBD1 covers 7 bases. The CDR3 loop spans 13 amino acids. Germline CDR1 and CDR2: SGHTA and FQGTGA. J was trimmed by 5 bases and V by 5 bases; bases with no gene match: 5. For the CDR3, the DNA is TGTGCCAGCAGCGGGGACAGACGGGAGACCCAGTACTTC. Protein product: CASSGDRRETQYF.

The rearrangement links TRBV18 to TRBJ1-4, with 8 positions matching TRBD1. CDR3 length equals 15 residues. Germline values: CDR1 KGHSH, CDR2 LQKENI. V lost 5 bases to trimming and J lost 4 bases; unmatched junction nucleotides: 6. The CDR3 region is CASSLQGDLNEKLFF. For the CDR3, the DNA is TGTGCCAGCTCATTACAGGGGGACCTTAATGAAAAACTGTTTTTT. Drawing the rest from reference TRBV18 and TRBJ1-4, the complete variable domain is NAGVMQNPRHLVRRRGQEARLRCSPMKGHSHVYWYRQLPEEGLKFMVYLQKENIIDESGMPKERFSAEFPKEGPSILRIQQVVRGDSAAYFCASSLQGDLNEKLFFGSGTQLSVL.

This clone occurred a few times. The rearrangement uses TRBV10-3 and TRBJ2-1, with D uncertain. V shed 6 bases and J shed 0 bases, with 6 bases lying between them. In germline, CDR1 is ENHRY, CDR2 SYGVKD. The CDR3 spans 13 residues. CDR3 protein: CAIRADSYNEQFF. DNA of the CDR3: TGTGCCATCAGGGCGGACTCCTACAATGAGCAGTTCTTC.